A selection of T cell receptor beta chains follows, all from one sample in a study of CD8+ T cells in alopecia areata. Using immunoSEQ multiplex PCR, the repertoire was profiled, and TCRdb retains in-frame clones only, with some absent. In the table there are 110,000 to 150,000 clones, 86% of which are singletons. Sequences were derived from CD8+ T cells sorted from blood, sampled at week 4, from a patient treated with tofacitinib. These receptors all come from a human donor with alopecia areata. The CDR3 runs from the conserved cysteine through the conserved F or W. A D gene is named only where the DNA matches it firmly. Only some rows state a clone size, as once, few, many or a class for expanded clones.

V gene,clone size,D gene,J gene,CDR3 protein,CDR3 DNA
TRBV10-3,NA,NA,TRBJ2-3,CAIGGSDTQYF,TGTGCCATCGGGGGTTCAGATACGCAGTATTTT
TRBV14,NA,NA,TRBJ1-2,CASSQEPGSYTF,TGTGCCAGCAGCCAAGAGCCAGGCTCCTACACCTTC
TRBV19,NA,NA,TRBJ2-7,CASSIDPGSYEQYF,TGTGCCAGTAGTATAGATCCGGGATCCTACGAGCAGTACTTC
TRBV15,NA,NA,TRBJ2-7,CATSRDRTPSYEQYF,TGTGCCACCAGCAGAGATAGGACACCGTCCTACGAGCAGTACTTC
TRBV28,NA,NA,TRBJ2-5,CASTTTAQETQYF,TGTGCCAGCACGACAACAGCCCAAGAGACCCAGTACTTC
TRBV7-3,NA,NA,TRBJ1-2,CASSLSPAGNYGYTF,TGTGCCAGCAGCTTATCGCCCGCAGGGAACTATGGCTACACCTTC
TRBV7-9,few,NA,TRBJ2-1,CASSSERYNEQFF,TGTGCCAGCAGCTCGGAGCGGTACAATGAGCAGTTCTTC
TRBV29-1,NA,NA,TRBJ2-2,CSVEITRVGELFF,TGCAGCGTTGAAATCACCAGGGTAGGGGAGCTGTTTTTT
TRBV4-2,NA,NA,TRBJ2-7,CASSQELEYEQYF,TGTGCCAGCAGCCAGGAACTAGAGTACGAGCAGTACTTC
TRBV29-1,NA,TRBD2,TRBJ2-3,CSVEGGFADTQYF,TGCAGCGTTGAGGGGGGGTTTGCAGATACGCAGTATTTT
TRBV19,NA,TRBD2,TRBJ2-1,CASSIDSGTHNEQFF,TGTGCCAGTAGTATAGACAGCGGGACCCACAATGAGCAGTTCTTC
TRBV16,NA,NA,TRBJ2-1,CASSQPMGEQFF,TGTGCCAGCAGCCAACCTATGGGTGAGCAGTTCTTC
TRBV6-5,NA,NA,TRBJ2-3,CASSYSGARDTQYF,TGTGCCAGCAGTTATTCCGGGGCGCGAGATACGCAGTATTTT
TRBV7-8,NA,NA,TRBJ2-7,CASSLGGIEQYF,TGTGCCAGCAGCTTAGGGGGGATAGAGCAGTACTTC
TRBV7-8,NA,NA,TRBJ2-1,CASSPRDIASYNEQFF,TGTGCCAGCAGCCCGCGGGATATCGCCTCCTACAATGAGCAGTTCTTC
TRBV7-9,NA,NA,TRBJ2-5,CASSLPHPTGETQYF,TGTGCCAGCAGCCTTCCCCATCCGACGGGGGAGACCCAGTACTTC
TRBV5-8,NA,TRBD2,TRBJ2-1,CASSLAPSGGDYNEQFF,TGTGCCAGCAGCTTGGCCCCTAGCGGGGGGGACTACAATGAGCAGTTCTTC
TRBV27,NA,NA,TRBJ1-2,CASSLSSVGYGYTF,TGTGCCAGCAGTTTATCGTCGGTCGGGTACGGCTACACCTTC
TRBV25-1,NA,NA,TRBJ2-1,CASSSDGSSYNEQFF,TGTGCCAGCAGTTCGGACGGTAGCTCCTACAATGAGCAGTTCTTC
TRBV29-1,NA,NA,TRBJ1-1,CSVEGGASTEAFF,TGCAGCGTCGAAGGGGGGGCGAGCACTGAAGCTTTCTTT
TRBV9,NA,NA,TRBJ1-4,CASSVDGLETEKLFF,TGTGCCAGCAGCGTAGATGGTCTAGAAACTGAAAAACTGTTTTTT
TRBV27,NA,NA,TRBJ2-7,CASSPTTRALRYEQYF,TGTGCCAGCAGTCCTACGACGAGAGCTCTACGCTACGAGCAGTACTTC
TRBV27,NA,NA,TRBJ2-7,CASSLQGSYSYEQYF,TGTGCCAGCAGTTTACAGGGGTCATACTCCTACGAGCAGTACTTC
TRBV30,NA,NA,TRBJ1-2,CAWRRGRYGYTF,TGTGCCTGGCGGAGGGGAAGGTATGGCTACACCTTC
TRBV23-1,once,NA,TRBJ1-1,CASNGRGGNTEAFF,TGCGCCAGCAACGGACGGGGAGGGAACACTGAAGCTTTCTTT
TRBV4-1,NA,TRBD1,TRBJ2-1,CASSKGDRGLVNEQFF,TGCGCCAGCAGCAAGGGGGACAGGGGGCTGGTCAATGAGCAGTTCTTC
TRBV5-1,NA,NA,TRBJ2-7,CASRFIDEQYF,TGCGCCAGCAGGTTTATTGACGAGCAGTACTTC
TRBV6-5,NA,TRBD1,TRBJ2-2,CASSYGQANTGELFF,TGTGCCAGCAGTTACGGACAGGCTAACACCGGGGAGCTGTTTTTT
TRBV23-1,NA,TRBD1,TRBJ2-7,CASSQFTGQGACRDYEQYF,TGCGCCAGCAGTCAATTTACGGGACAGGGGGCCTGCCGGGACTACGAGCAGTACTTC
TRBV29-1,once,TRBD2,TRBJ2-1,CSVDGTSGRVGDEQFF,TGCAGCGTCGACGGGACTAGCGGGAGGGTGGGCGATGAGCAGTTCTTC
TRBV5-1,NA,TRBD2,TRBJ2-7,CASSVIRAGESYEQYF,TGCGCCAGCAGCGTAATACGAGCGGGAGAGTCCTACGAGCAGTACTTC
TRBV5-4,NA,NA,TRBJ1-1,CASSLAGNTEAFF,TGTGCCAGCAGCTTGGCTGGGAACACTGAAGCTTTCTTT
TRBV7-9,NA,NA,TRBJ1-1,CASSPTTGLNTEAFF,TGTGCCAGCAGCCCGACGACAGGATTGAACACTGAAGCTTTCTTT
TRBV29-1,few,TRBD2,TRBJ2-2,CSAVAGDTGELFF,TGCAGCGCTGTAGCGGGAGACACCGGGGAGCTGTTTTTT
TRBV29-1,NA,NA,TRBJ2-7,CSGARIYEQYF,TGCAGCGGGGCGCGGATCTACGAGCAGTACTTC
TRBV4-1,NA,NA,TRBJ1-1,CASSQDPTEAFF,TGCGCCAGCAGCCAAGACCCAACAGAAGCTTTCTTT
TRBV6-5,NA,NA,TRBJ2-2,CASSTVSTGELFF,TGTGCCAGCAGTACAGTTTCGACCGGGGAGCTGTTTTTT